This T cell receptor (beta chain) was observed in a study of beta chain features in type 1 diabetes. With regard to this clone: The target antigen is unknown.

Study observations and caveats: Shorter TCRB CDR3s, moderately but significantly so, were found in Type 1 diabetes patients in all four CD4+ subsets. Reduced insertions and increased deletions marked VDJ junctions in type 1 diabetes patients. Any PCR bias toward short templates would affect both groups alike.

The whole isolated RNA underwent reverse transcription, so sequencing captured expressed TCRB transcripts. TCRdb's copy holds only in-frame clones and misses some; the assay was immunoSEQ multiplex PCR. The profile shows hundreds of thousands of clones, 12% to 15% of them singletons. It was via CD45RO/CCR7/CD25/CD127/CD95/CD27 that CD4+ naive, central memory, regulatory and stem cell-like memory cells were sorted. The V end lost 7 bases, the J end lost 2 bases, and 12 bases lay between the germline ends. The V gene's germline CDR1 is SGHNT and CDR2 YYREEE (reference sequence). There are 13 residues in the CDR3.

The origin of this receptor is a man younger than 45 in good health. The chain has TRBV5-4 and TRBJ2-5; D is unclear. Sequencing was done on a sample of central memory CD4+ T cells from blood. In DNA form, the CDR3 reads TGTGCCAGCCGCACCCCGCGACAAGAGACCCAGTACTTC. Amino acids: CASRTPRQETQYF.